Sequencing of this TCR beta chain was carried out in a study of blood T cell repertoires in COVID-19. On the study more broadly: The analysed material was cDNA or gDNA that came from T cells, B-cell-depleted T cells, or PBMCs.

Clones were read by immunoSEQ multiplex PCR, and TCRdb kept only the in-frame ones, dropping some. The sample has more than 200,000 clones, 82% seen once. The ends were cut back, 4 bases at V and 2 bases at J, with 14 bases in the middle. This CDR3 has 15 residues. Germline V gene lookup returns CDR1 SEHNR and CDR2 FQNEAQ (reference sequence). The receptor was derived from a woman aged 80 or over with active or convalescent COVID-19. The J gene is TRBJ1-1, the V gene TRBV7-9; D call uncertain. Sequencing was done on a sample of peripheral blood. The CDR3 nucleotides read TGTGCCAGCAGCTCACCGACTATTCTAAACACTGAAGCTTTCTTT. It encodes CASSSPTILNTEAFF.